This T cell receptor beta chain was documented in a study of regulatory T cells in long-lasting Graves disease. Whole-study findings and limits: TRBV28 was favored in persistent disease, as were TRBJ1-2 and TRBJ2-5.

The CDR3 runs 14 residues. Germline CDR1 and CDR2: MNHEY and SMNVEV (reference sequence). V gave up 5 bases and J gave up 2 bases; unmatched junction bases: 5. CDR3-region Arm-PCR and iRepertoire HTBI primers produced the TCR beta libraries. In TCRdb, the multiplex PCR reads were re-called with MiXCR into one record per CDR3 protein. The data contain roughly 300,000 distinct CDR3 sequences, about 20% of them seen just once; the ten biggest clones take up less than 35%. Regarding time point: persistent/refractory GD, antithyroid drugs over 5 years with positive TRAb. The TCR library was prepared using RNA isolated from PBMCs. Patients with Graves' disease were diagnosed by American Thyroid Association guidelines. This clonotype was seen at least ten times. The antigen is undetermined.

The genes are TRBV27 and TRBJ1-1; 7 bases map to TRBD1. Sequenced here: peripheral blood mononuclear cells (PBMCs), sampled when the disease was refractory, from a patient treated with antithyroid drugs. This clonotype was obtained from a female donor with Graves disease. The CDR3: CASSHTGANTEAFF. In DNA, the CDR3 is TGTGCCAGCAGTCATACAGGGGCAAACACTGAAGCTTTCTTT.